Below are 21 T cell receptor beta chains sequenced from a single sample in a study of blood T cell repertoires in COVID-19. Repertoires were generated with immunoSEQ multiplex PCR, while TCRdb's copy carries only in-frame clones and drops some. Here the sample spans some 270,000 clones, around nine tenths being singletons. Input material: peripheral blood. Receptors originate from a man aged 35 to 55 with active or convalescent COVID-19.

The gene calls are TRBV2 and TRBJ2-5, with D unclear. The CDR3 has 11 residues. CDR1 SNHLY and CDR2 FYNNEI come from the germline V gene. V was trimmed by 7 bases and J by 3 bases, leaving 6 bases between them. The CDR3 DNA is TGTGCCAGCACGAGCGAAGAGACCCAGTACTTC. This gives the protein CASTSEETQYF.

The chain has TRBV23-1 and TRBJ1-2; 8 bases map to TRBD1. TRBV23-1 is an ORF for which the function is uncertain. The ends lost 11 bases at V and 8 bases at J; junction bases unmatched: 22. The CDR3 has 16 amino acids. CDR3 amino acids: CACLNQMGQASKGYTF. In nucleotides, the CDR3 is TGCGCCTGCCTTAACCAGATGGGACAGGCCTCTAAAGGCTACACCTTC.

This chain connects TRBV27 to TRBJ2-5; 15 bases fit TRBD2. With 5 bases clipped from V and 5 bases from J, the junction kept 6 bases outside the gene matches. Germline CDR1 reads MNHEY; CDR2 reads SMNVEV (reference sequence). The CDR3 is 16 amino acids. The CDR3 sequence: CASSPGLAGGWETQYF. The CDR3 nucleotides read TGTGCCAGCAGTCCGGGACTAGCGGGAGGTTGGGAGACCCAGTACTTC.

The V call is TRBV7-2, the J call TRBJ1-2; TRBD1 matches at 11 bases. In germline, CDR1 is SGHTA, CDR2 FQGNSA. V lost 1 base to trimming and J lost 8 bases; unmatched junction nucleotides: 9. There are 16 residues in the CDR3. The CDR3 DNA follows: TGTGCCAGCAGCTTAGTGGACAGGGGGCACTATAAAGGCTACACCTTC. Amino acids: CASSLVDRGHYKGYTF. The whole variable domain, remainder taken from reference TRBV7-2 and TRBJ1-2, is GAGVSQSPSNKVTEKGKDVELRCDPISGHTALYWYRQSLGQGLEFLIYFQGNSAPDKSGLPSDRFSAERTGGSVSTLTIQRTQQEDSAVYLCASSLVDRGHYKGYTFGSGTRLTVV.

The chain has TRBV28 and TRBJ1-4; D is unresolved. Germline V gene sequence: CDR1 MDHEN, CDR2 SYDVKM. V lost 6 bases, J lost 5 bases, and 13 bases lay in between. This CDR3 has 14 residues. The CDR3 region is CASRSGQSNEKLFF. For the CDR3, the DNA is TGTGCCAGCAGGAGTGGGCAGTCGAATGAAAAACTGTTTTTT.

This chain uses TRBV10-3 with TRBJ1-4, with D possibly matching TRBD1 (6 bases). Per the germline V gene, CDR1 is ENHRY and CDR2 is SYGVKD. The length of the CDR3 is 16 residues. The V and J ends lost 3 bases and 0 bases respectively, with 11 bases between them. As DNA, the CDR3 is TGTGCCATCAGTGACCCCGACAGGACAACTAATGAAAAACTGTTTTTT. Translation: CAISDPDRTTNEKLFF.

V and J are TRBV24-1 and TRBJ2-5; the D gene is possibly TRBD2 (5 bases). The V gene lost 5 bases and the J gene lost 1 base, with 13 bases spanning the gap. Germline values: CDR1 KGHDR, CDR2 SFDVKD. The CDR3 totals 15 residues. The CDR3 nucleotides read TGTGCCACCAGTGCCCTTGGAGGCTCCCAAGAGACCCAGTACTTC. Its protein product is CATSALGGSQETQYF.

The V call is TRBV9, the J call TRBJ2-2; 7 nucleotides match TRBD1. Germline V gene data show CDR1 as SGDLS and CDR2 as YYNGEE. This CDR3 spans 15 amino acids. Trimming took 0 bases from V and 8 from J; bases not matched to a gene: 7. The CDR3 region is CASSVAQGLGGELFF. In DNA, the CDR3 is TGTGCCAGCAGCGTAGCACAGGGGCTAGGGGGGGAGCTGTTTTTT.

The chain links TRBV28 to TRBJ2-5; TRBD2 is a possible D gene (6 bases). Germline V gene data show CDR1 as MDHEN and CDR2 as SYDVKM. The CDR3 runs to 12 residues. V gave up 4 bases and J gave up 7 bases, with 10 bases separating them. CDR3: CASSSGEGTQYF. The DNA of the CDR3 is TGTGCCAGCAGTTCGGGGGAAGGGACCCAGTACTTC. The full variable domain, rest sourced from reference TRBV28 and TRBJ2-5, is DVKVTQSSRYLVKRTGEKVFLECVQDMDHENMFWYRQDPGLGLRLIYFSYDVKMKEKGDIPEGYSVSREKKERFSLILESASTNQTSMYLCASSSGEGTQYFGPGTRLLVL.

This rearrangement joins TRBV21-1 to TRBJ1-5. TRBV21-1 is shown as a pseudogene. This CDR3 is 19 amino acids long. In DNA, the CDR3 is TGTGCCAGCAGCATCTCGGCGGCCCAACGAGGGTATAGCAATCAGCCCCAGCATTTT. Residues: CASSISAAQRGYSNQPQHF.

This clone has just a few counts. The gene calls are TRBV5-4 and TRBJ2-2; D is perhaps TRBD1 (6 bases). V lost 4 bases, J lost 3 bases, and 13 bases lay in between. Germline CDR1 SGHNT, CDR2 YYREEE (reference sequence). This CDR3 contains 15 residues. The CDR3 protein is CASSARTADTGELFF. The CDR3 DNA sequence: TGTGCCAGCAGCGCCAGGACAGCAGACACCGGGGAGCTGTTTTTT.

The chain is built from TRBV11-3 and TRBJ2-7; D is perhaps TRBD1 (6 bases). V was clipped by 5 bases and J by 2 bases, with 13 bases between them. In germline, CDR1 is SGHNT, CDR2 YENEEA. The length of the CDR3 is 14 residues. The CDR3 DNA reads TGTGCCAGCAGCCCCCGGACAGAGACCTACGAGCAGTACTTC. Amino acid sequence: CASSPRTETYEQYF.

This chain joins TRBV20-1 and TRBJ2-1, with D tentatively TRBD2 (5 bases). The length of the CDR3 is 14 residues. Trimming shortened V by 3 bases and J by 0 bases, and 9 bases separated the two germline ends. Germline lookup yields CDR1 DFQATT and CDR2 SNEGSKA (reference sequence). The CDR3 nucleotides are TGCAGTGCTAGTTGGAGGAGCTCCTACAATGAGCAGTTCTTC. Residues: CSASWRSSYNEQFF.

The table lists this clone with a count of one. The V gene is TRBV6-1, the J gene TRBJ2-1; perhaps TRBD2 as D (6 bases). The germline V and J ends were trimmed by 3 bases and 2 bases, with 14 bases remaining between them. The CDR3 has 16 amino acids. CDR1 is MNHNS and CDR2 is SASEGT in the germline V gene. The CDR3 DNA reads as TGTGCCAGCAGTGATTTGGCGGGGCTTACCTACAATGAGCAGTTCTTC. Translated, it gives CASSDLAGLTYNEQFF.

V and J are TRBV5-6 and TRBJ1-2; the D gene is possibly TRBD1 (6 bases). The V end lost 4 bases, the J end lost 0 bases, and 16 bases lay between the germline ends. This CDR3 comprises 16 residues. Germline V gene data show CDR1 as SGHDT and CDR2 as YYEEEE. The CDR3 sequence: CASSPITGRANYGYTF. CDR3 DNA sequence: TGTGCCAGCAGCCCCATAACAGGGAGAGCTAACTATGGCTACACCTTC.

This clone was counted only a few times. This rearrangement joins TRBV4-2 to TRBJ2-1, with 12 bases aligning to TRBD2. CDR1 is LGHNA, CDR2 YNFKEQ, per germline. V trimming: 4 bases; J trimming: 7 bases; junction bases outside the gene matches: 14. The CDR3 sequence is 18 residues long. The CDR3 sequence: CASSPQGLAGGSDNEQFF. Written as DNA, the CDR3 is TGTGCCAGCAGCCCCCAGGGGCTAGCGGGAGGGTCAGATAATGAGCAGTTCTTC.

The chain joins TRBV7-8 to TRBJ2-4; tentative D call: TRBD1 (5 bases). Trimming took off 5 bases at V and 4 bases at J, with 21 bases between the two ends. This CDR3 comprises 17 residues. Per the germline V gene, CDR1 is SGHVS and CDR2 is FQNEAQ. The CDR3 region has the DNA TGTGCCAGCAGCCATCAAAAGGACACCTTTTTAAAAAACATTCAGTACTTC. This gives the protein CASSHQKDTFLKNIQYF.

The chain has TRBV4-1 and TRBJ1-1; the match to TRBD1 covers 8 bases. Germline V gene sequence: CDR1 MGHRA, CDR2 YSYEKL. V was clipped by 5 bases and J by 5 bases; unmatched bases: 10. This CDR3 contains 15 residues. In DNA, the CDR3 is TGCGCCAGCAGCAAGACAGACAGGGGAGGTACTGAAGCTTTCTTT. Its translation: CASSKTDRGGTEAFF.

The chain employs TRBV7-2 and TRBJ1-2, with unresolved D. V was trimmed by 1 base and J by 3 bases, leaving 9 bases between them. CDR3 size: 14 residues. Germline lookup yields CDR1 SGHTA and CDR2 FQGNSA. The CDR3 DNA is TGTGCCAGCAGCTTAGGTGGGCGAGACTATGGCTACACCTTC. Translating gives CASSLGGRDYGYTF.

The genes are TRBV10-1 and TRBJ1-4; D not certain. V was clipped by 3 bases and J by 2 bases, with 7 bases between them. The CDR3 is made up of 14 amino acids. Germline V lookup: CDR1 WNHNN, CDR2 SYGVQD (reference sequence). CDR3 sequence reads: CASSDGSTNEKLFF. CDR3 DNA: TGCGCCAGCAGTGACGGGTCTACTAATGAAAAACTGTTTTTT.

The chain couples TRBV5-4 to TRBJ1-2; TRBD1 is a possible D gene (6 bases). Germline V CDR1 and CDR2: SGHNT, YYREEE (reference sequence). Trimming took 0 bases from V and 7 from J, leaving 13 bases between them. The CDR3 sequence is 14 residues long. The CDR3 nucleotides are TGTGCCAGCAGCTTGGAGGCAGGGGTCGGTGGCTACACCTTC. It translates to CASSLEAGVGGYTF.